The entry below describes one TCR beta chain. V gave up 3 bases and J gave up 6 bases; unmatched junction bases: 6. Per germline, CDR1 MGHRA and CDR2 YSYEKL. CDR3 length equals 15 residues. The data were taken from a study of blood T cell repertoires in COVID-19. Repertoires were generated with immunoSEQ multiplex PCR, while TCRdb's copy carries only in-frame clones and drops some. This table has hundreds of thousands of clones, 70% to 90% appearing once. The source of this sequence is a man older than 75 with acute or convalescent COVID-19. The sample was peripheral blood. V and J are TRBV4-1 and TRBJ2-1; 9 nucleotides match TRBD1. This CDR3 reads CASSQDWTGVNEQFF. Here the CDR3 DNA reads TGCGCCAGCAGCCAGGATTGGACAGGGGTCAATGAGCAGTTCTTC.